This TCR beta chain was identified in a study of OX40 agonist ivuxolimab in advanced cancers. Study-wide background: Patient treatment consisted of intravenous ivuxolimab administration every 2 weeks at 0.01 to 10 mg/kg. Dose-escalation patients suffered from hepatocellular carcinoma, melanoma, renal cell or head and neck cancer. People who had prior anti-PD-1, anti-PD-L1 or anti-CTLA-4 therapy could take part, and under 45% had some. Notes on the study in general: Expanded clones were, on average, more numerous in CD8+ T cells than in CD4+.

CDR3 size: 15 residues. Germline CDR1 LGHNA, CDR2 YSLEER. Trimming cost V 4 bases and J 5 bases, with 18 bases left between them. This table comes from immunoSEQ multiplex PCR, and its TCRdb copy is limited to in-frame clones, with some not included. The data contain just under 85,000 clones, around four fifths of them seen just once; the ten biggest clones take up 0.75% to 1%. About this clone itself: Its antigen is still unknown.

The specimen was CD4+ or CD8+ T cells sorted from blood, collected in a trial of the OX40 agonist ivuxolimab. The rearrangement uses TRBV4-3 and TRBJ2-7; TRBD1 is a possible D gene (7 bases). This sequence was found in an adult with an advanced solid tumor such as melanoma, head and neck, liver or kidney cancer. The CDR3 loop reads CASSLWRGQGDEQYF. The DNA of the CDR3 is TGCGCCAGCAGCCTCTGGAGGGGGCAGGGTGACGAGCAGTACTTC.